The clone carrying this T cell receptor beta chain was seen ten or more times. CDR3 length: 13 amino acids. Germline CDR1 SGHAT, CDR2 FQNNGV. Trimming shortened V by 4 bases and J by 5 bases, and 12 bases separated the two germline ends. The data were obtained in a study of T cells in Graves' hyperthyroidism and ophthalmopathy. Lactation, pregnancy, other autoimmune disease or uncontrolled infection excluded patients. Amplification yielded TCR beta CDR3 regions, with RNA transcripts as the source. Carried out on the TCR CDR3, a first-round RT-PCR used the HTBI primer set. TCRdb re-called the multiplex PCR reads through MiXCR, storing one row per CDR3 protein. The data show fewer than 450,000 distinct CDR3 sequences, about 18% seen once.

The chain uses TRBV11-2 and TRBJ2-7; D not certain. The source material was blood. The receptor comes from a woman aged 25 to 39 with Graves' hyperthyroidism that later progressed to Graves' ophthalmopathy. The CDR3 region has the DNA TGTGCCAGCAGCTCAAGGGCTTTAAACGAGCAGTACTTC. This translates into CASSSRALNEQYF.